The 25 T cell receptor beta chains given below trace back to one sample, sequenced in a study of T cell responses to AZD1222 COVID-19 vaccine (dated by TCRdb to about 2021). This specimen's time point label, interpreted: about 28 days (+/-7) after the second vaccine dose. Receptor amplification or capture employed the immunoSEQ multiplex PCR assay. This immuneACCESS table, as held by TCRdb, lists in-frame sequences with V and J called but not all clones. Of the missing ones, under half trace to an unresolved V gene in checked studies; the others have no known cause. The table for this sample lists 140,000 or so clones; 88% of them were counted only once. Of the sample, about 3.4% falls within the top ten clones. Source: peripheral blood, taken 28 days after the second AZD1222 dose. The source of these receptors is an adult who received the AZD1222 COVID-19 vaccine.

This clone has only one observation. CDR3 amino acids: CASSLGQGSTDTQYF. Here the CDR3 DNA reads TGTGCCAGCAGTCTTGGACAGGGTTCCACAGATACGCAGTATTTT. The V gene is TRBV6-5, the J gene TRBJ2-3, with TRBD1 matching over 8 bases. From germline, CDR1 is MNHEY and CDR2 SVGAGI. The CDR3 is made up of 15 amino acids. Germline trimming cut 5 bases from V and 2 bases from J; bases unmatched to any gene: 6.

The J gene is TRBJ2-2, the V gene TRBV27; D unclear. CDR3 size: 12 residues. Trimming removed 5 bases from V and 2 bases from J, with 3 bases in between. Germline V gives CDR1 MNHEY, CDR2 SMNVEV (reference sequence). The CDR3 sequence: CASSPNTGELFF. The CDR3 DNA reads TGTGCCAGCAGTCCAAACACCGGGGAGCTGTTTTTT.

The V gene is TRBV6-2 or TRBV6-3, the J gene TRBJ1-2, with D tentatively TRBD1 (6 bases). The germline V gene encodes CDR1 MNHEY and CDR2 SVGEGT. The CDR3 totals 14 residues. Trimming stripped 1 base from V and 7 bases from J, with 13 bases between. The CDR3 bases are TGTGCCAGCAGTTACTTGACAGGCTCCGGTGGCTACACCTTC. Amino acid sequence: CASSYLTGSGGYTF.

This chain uses TRBV19 with TRBJ1-1; 9 positions match TRBD1. V shed 8 bases, J shed 8 bases, and the junction held 12 bases outside the gene matches. The germline gives CDR1 LNHDA, CDR2 SQIVND (reference sequence). The CDR3 extends over 14 amino acids. The chain's CDR3 is CASSETGGQTEAFF. The CDR3 nucleotides are TGTGCCAGTTCAGAAACAGGGGGCCAAACGGAAGCTTTCTTT. Full variable domain (outside the CDR3, taken from reference TRBV19 and TRBJ1-1): DGGITQSPKYLFRKEGQNVTLSCEQNLNHDAMYWYRQDPGQGLRLIYYSQIVNDFQKGDIAEGYSVSREKKESFPLTVTSAQKNPTAFYLCASSETGGQTEAFFGQGTRLTVV.

This clone was seen just once. The gene calls are TRBV3-1 (or the pseudogene TRBV3-2) and TRBJ2-7; D unresolved. This CDR3 region has 12 residues. V shed 2 bases and J shed 4 bases, with 6 bases lying between them. Per germline, CDR1 LGHDT and CDR2 YNNKEL (reference sequence). The CDR3 region has the DNA TGTGCCAGCAGCCAACGAGTTTACGAGCAGTACTTC. Its protein product is CASSQRVYEQYF.

The chain recombines TRBV10-1 with TRBJ2-2; 7 bases map to TRBD2. The CDR3 consists of 15 residues. V lost 0 bases and J lost 6; bases outside the gene matches: 4. Germline V CDR1 and CDR2: WNHNN, SYGVQD (reference sequence). CDR3 residues: CASSESSRGAGELFF. The CDR3 nucleotides read TGCGCCAGCAGTGAGTCGTCCCGGGGGGCCGGGGAGCTGTTTTTT.

This chain connects TRBV4-1 to TRBJ1-4; TRBD1 aligns across 7 bases. Germline-derived CDR1 and CDR2 are MGHRA and YSYEKL. The CDR3 consists of 17 residues. V trimming: 5 bases; J trimming: 8 bases; junction bases outside the gene matches: 17. The CDR3 DNA reads as TGCGCCAGCAGCTCACCCAGGGACAGCCGAATGCGGGAAAAACTGTTTTTT. Its protein is CASSSPRDSRMREKLFF.

The chain has TRBV7-9 and TRBJ2-7; possibly TRBD1 or TRBD2 for D (5 bases each). Trimming removed 7 bases from V and 4 bases from J, with 17 bases in between. CDR3 length equals 14 residues. The V gene's germline CDR1 is SEHNR and CDR2 FQNEAQ (reference sequence). The CDR3 here is CASTKGESQYEQYF. The DNA for the CDR3 is TGTGCCAGCACCAAAGGGGAGTCTCAGTACGAGCAGTACTTC. Using reference TRBV7-9 and TRBJ2-7 for the parts outside the CDR3, the full variable domain is DTGVSQNPRHKITKRGQNVTFRCDPISEHNRLYWYRQTLGQGPEFLTYFQNEAQLEKSRLLSDRFSAERPKGSFSTLEIQRTEQGDSAMYLCASTKGESQYEQYFGPGTRLTVT.

CDR3 sequence (DNA): TGTGCCAGGGGGGAGCGTCGGGATGAGCAGTTCTTC. Its protein is CARGERRDEQFF. The V gene is TRBV5-8, the J gene TRBJ2-1; either TRBD1 or TRBD2 may fit D (5 bases each). The germline V gene has CDR1 SGHTS and CDR2 YDEGEE. The CDR3 is 12 residues long. Trimming stripped 8 bases from V and 8 bases from J, with 14 bases between.

The chain combines TRBV7-3 with TRBJ1-2, with D possibly TRBD1 on 6 matching bases. V shed 2 bases and J shed 8 bases, with 15 bases lying between them. The CDR3 is 14 residues long. Germline V gene lookup returns CDR1 SGHTA and CDR2 FQGTGA. CDR3 loop: CASSLEGTGSGYTF. CDR3 DNA sequence: TGTGCCAGCAGCTTAGAGGGCACAGGGTCCGGCTACACCTTC.

The chain links TRBV7-2 to TRBJ2-3; no reliable D call. Germline V CDR1 and CDR2: SGHTA, FQGNSA. Trimming stripped 2 bases from V and 6 bases from J, with 6 bases between. This CDR3 contains 12 residues. Here the CDR3 DNA reads TGTGCCAGCAGCTTAAGGGTGGATACGCAGTATTTT. Amino acid sequence: CASSLRVDTQYF.

The chain is built from TRBV2 and TRBJ2-2; D gene unclear. The CDR3 totals 11 residues. Looked up from germline, CDR1 is SNHLY and CDR2 is FYNNEI. V was shortened by 8 bases and J by 5 bases, with 6 bases between the two germline ends. The CDR3 DNA reads as TGTGCCAGCCGGATAACCGGGGAGCTGTTTTTT. Protein product: CASRITGELFF.

This chain joins TRBV7-2 and TRBJ1-1, with 7 positions matching TRBD1. J was trimmed by 3 bases and V by 6 bases; bases with no gene match: 13. CDR3 size: 16 residues. Per germline, CDR1 SGHTA and CDR2 FQGNSA. DNA of the CDR3: TGTGCCAGCAGTTCTCGTGGGGGGCAGGGGGACACTGAAGCTTTCTTT. This sequence encodes CASSSRGGQGDTEAFF.

This clone is a singleton in its sample. The V and J genes are TRBV28 and TRBJ1-2; D may be TRBD1 (5 bases). The CDR3 is made up of 14 amino acids. Germline V gene sequence: CDR1 MDHEN, CDR2 SYDVKM. V lost 2 bases to trimming and J lost 3 bases, with 10 bases between them. CDR3 sequence: CASSLQGRDYGYTF. The CDR3 bases are TGTGCCAGCAGTTTACAGGGAAGGGACTATGGCTACACCTTC.

This clone was seen once. The chain joins TRBV15 to TRBJ2-7; perhaps TRBD2 as D (6 bases). The CDR3 is made up of 10 amino acids. CDR1 is LNHNV and CDR2 is YYDKDF in the germline V gene (reference sequence). DNA for the CDR3: TGTCCCTGCGGGACCTACGAGCAGTACTTC. Its protein is CPCGTYEQYF.

This clone was seen ten or more times. The J gene is TRBJ2-3, the V gene TRBV10-3; unclear D gene. Between the trimmed V and J ends, which lost 9 bases and 3 bases, there was a span of 16 bases. Germline V CDR1 and CDR2: ENHRY, SYGVKD. This CDR3 has 14 residues. The CDR3 loop reads CAIGHRLTTDTQYF. The CDR3, as DNA: TGTGCCATTGGGCACAGATTAACGACAGATACGCAGTATTTT.

The chain recombines TRBV20-1 with TRBJ2-1, with TRBD2 matching over 13 bases. Per the germline V gene, CDR1 is DFQATT and CDR2 is SNEGSKA (reference sequence). This CDR3 has 16 amino acids. Trimming at V came to 3 bases and at J to 9 bases, leaving 11 bases not matched to a gene. CDR3 protein: CSASDPGLAGFSEQFF. The CDR3 bases are TGCAGTGCTAGTGACCCGGGACTAGCGGGGTTTAGTGAGCAGTTCTTC.

The V call is TRBV5-1, the J call TRBJ1-1; D unclear. This CDR3 comprises 16 residues. Per germline, CDR1 SGHRS and CDR2 YFSETQ. Between the trimmed V and J ends, which lost 0 bases and 6 bases, there was a span of 18 bases. The CDR3 sequence is CASSLEPTDYVSEAFF. CDR3 in DNA: TGCGCCAGCAGCTTGGAGCCGACTGATTACGTTTCTGAAGCTTTCTTT.

The rearrangement links TRBV30 to TRBJ2-1; 10 bases match TRBD2. Germline V CDR1 and CDR2: GTSNPN, SVGIG (reference sequence). The CDR3 runs 15 residues. V lost 5 bases, J lost 0 bases, and 4 bases stayed unmatched. CDR3 nucleotides: TGTGCCTGGGCTAGCGGGGGAAGCTCCTACAATGAGCAGTTCTTC. Protein: CAWASGGSSYNEQFF.

CDR3 residues: CASSLSRSSYEQYF. The CDR3 DNA reads as TGTGCCAGCAGTTTATCACGGAGCTCCTACGAGCAGTACTTC. The rearrangement joins TRBV28 to TRBJ2-7; no definite D call. The V gene's germline CDR1 is MDHEN and CDR2 SYDVKM. Trimming shortened V by 1 base and J by 0 bases, and 7 bases separated the two germline ends. The CDR3 extends over 14 amino acids.

The chain combines TRBV19 with TRBJ2-7; perhaps D is TRBD1 or TRBD2 (5 bases each). Per germline, CDR1 LNHDA and CDR2 SQIVND (reference sequence). The CDR3 consists of 14 residues. Deletions cut 5 bases from V and 2 bases from J, with 13 bases between. The CDR3 DNA follows: TGTGCCAGTAGTTTCACGGGGACGGCCTACGAGCAGTACTTC. Its translation: CASSFTGTAYEQYF.

This clone was counted a few times. The V gene is TRBV20-1, the J gene TRBJ2-1; no clear D gene. Germline V gene data show CDR1 as DFQATT and CDR2 as SNEGSKA (reference sequence). This CDR3 has 11 amino acids. V was shortened by 5 bases and J by 8 bases, with 10 bases between the two germline ends. The CDR3 nucleotides read TGCAGTGCTCTCATAATCTATGAGCAGTTCTTC. Amino acids: CSALIIYEQFF.

This clone is a singleton in its sample. The J gene is TRBJ1-5, the V gene TRBV6-5; D is unresolved. V lost 0 bases to trimming and J lost 11 bases, with 8 bases between them. CDR3 size: 12 residues. The germline V gene has CDR1 MNHEY and CDR2 SVGAGI. CDR3 loop: CASSYSGGAQHF. CDR3 nucleotide sequence: TGTGCCAGCAGTTACTCGGGCGGGGCCCAGCATTTT.

This clone was observed a handful of times. The rearrangement uses TRBV24-1 and TRBJ1-2, with D possibly matching TRBD1 (5 bases). V gave up 1 base and J gave up 5 bases, with 7 bases separating them. Per germline, CDR1 KGHDR and CDR2 SFDVKD. This CDR3 has 13 amino acids. CDR3 nucleotide sequence: TGTGCCACCAGTGATTTTTGGGGGTATGGCTACACCTTC. This codes for CATSDFWGYGYTF.

The V call is TRBV19, the J call TRBJ1-1; D is perhaps TRBD1 (6 bases). CDR1 and CDR2 (germline): LNHDA, SQIVND (reference sequence). Trimming removed 10 bases from V and 3 bases from J, with 24 bases in between. The CDR3 loop spans 16 amino acids. CDR3 coding DNA: TGTGCCACCAGAGGGGGAACAGCTTTGCCCCACACTGAAGCTTTCTTT. It translates to CATRGGTALPHTEAFF.